A single sample gave rise to the 7 T cell receptor beta chains below, sequenced in a study of cytomegalovirus exposure and HLA in healthy donors (dated by TCRdb to about 2017). The method behind the library was the immunoSEQ multiplex PCR assay. For the multiplex PCR, a mixture combining 60 forward primers for TCR Vbeta segments and 13 reverse primers for TCR Jbeta segments was used. TCRdb's version of the immuneACCESS table is confined to in-frame rearrangements and falls short of the full clone set. An unresolved V gene accounts for under half of the shortfall where checked; the remainder is of unknown origin. The sample records under 200,000 clones, 70% to 80% of which are singletons. Together, the top ten hold over 1.2% of the sample. Sequencing was performed on PBMCs. Receptors were obtained from a man aged 60-69 years in good health and CMV-seronegative.

V gene TRBV10-3 combines with J gene TRBJ1-6; possible D gene TRBD1, 6 bases. Trimming took off 4 bases at V and 7 bases at J, with 17 bases between the two ends. Germline values: CDR1 ENHRY, CDR2 SYGVKD. The length of the CDR3 is 16 residues. The CDR3 sequence is CAISGGGGQGNSPLHF. CDR3 bases: TGTGCCATCAGTGGGGGGGGCGGGCAGGGAAATTCACCCCTCCACTTT.

The CDR3 region has the DNA TGCGCCAGCAGCCGAGGACAGGATGGGAGCGAGCAGTACTTC. It codes for CASSRGQDGSEQYF. This chain links TRBV4-3 with TRBJ2-7; 7 bases fit TRBD1. Germline V CDR1 and CDR2: LGHNA, YSLEER. V was pared by 4 bases and J by 6 bases, with 9 bases of the junction left unmatched. This CDR3 has 14 amino acids.

The genes are TRBV4-3 and TRBJ2-5; D remains unclear. The germline V gene has CDR1 LGHNA and CDR2 YSLEER. The CDR3 loop spans 13 amino acids. V was pared by 4 bases and J by 1 base, with 7 bases between. As DNA, the CDR3 is TGCGCCAGCAGCCTAACAGCCCAAGAGACCCAGTACTTC. This gives the protein CASSLTAQETQYF.

The V gene is TRBV7-9, the J gene TRBJ1-4; a weak D match, TRBD1 (6 bases). V was pared by 5 bases and J by 0 bases, with 13 bases between. The germline V gene has CDR1 SEHNR and CDR2 FQNEAQ (reference sequence). The CDR3 loop spans 16 amino acids. DNA of the CDR3: TGTGCCAGCAGCCAGGGGTTCGTTGCAACTAATGAAAAACTGTTTTTT. Protein product: CASSQGFVATNEKLFF.

The chain combines TRBV2 with TRBJ1-4, with D unresolved. CDR1 and CDR2 from the germline V gene are SNHLY and FYNNEI. The CDR3 has 14 amino acids. V lost 2 bases and J lost 7, with 11 bases in between. CDR3 sequence (DNA): TGTGCCAGCAGTGAATTCAGATCCCGTGAAAAACTGTTTTTT. Protein: CASSEFRSREKLFF.

In this sample, this clone turned up a few times. J is TRBJ2-1 and V is TRBV19, with 8 nucleotides matching TRBD2. J lost 0 bases, V lost 8 bases, and 6 bases had no gene match. This CDR3 comprises 15 residues. The germline gives CDR1 LNHDA, CDR2 SQIVND (reference sequence). For the CDR3, the DNA is TGTGCCAGTGCTCGGGGACTAGGCTCCTACAATGAGCAGTTCTTC. It codes for CASARGLGSYNEQFF.

The V and J genes are TRBV6-1 and TRBJ2-2; D is possibly TRBD1 (6 bases). V was trimmed by 2 bases and J by 6 bases, leaving 10 bases between them. Germline loops: CDR1 MNHNS, CDR2 SASEGT. The CDR3 spans 14 residues. This CDR3 is CASSESRGAGELFF. In DNA form, the CDR3 reads TGTGCCAGCAGTGAATCCAGGGGTGCCGGGGAGCTGTTTTTT.